Presented here are 26 T cell receptor beta chains from one specimen sequenced in a study of T-cell reconstitution after alpha-beta-depleted transplantation in children. Library preparation (for TCRbeta) was performed with unique molecular identifiers. TCRdb ran MiXCR on the PCR reads and lists one entry per CDR3 protein. The sample comprises hundreds of thousands of distinct CDR3 sequences, 10% of which are singletons, and 7% to 9.5% rests with the top ten. The sample here was PBMCs, taken before TCRalphabeta/CD19-depleted stem cell transplant. The receptors were sampled from a boy under two years old with acute myeloid leukemia, due to receive a stem cell transplant.

The rearrangement links TRBV6-2 or TRBV6-3 to TRBJ2-4; the D gene is possibly TRBD2 (5 bases). This CDR3 spans 18 amino acids. Germline-derived CDR1 and CDR2 are MNHEY and SVGEGT. V was shortened by 0 bases and J by 0 bases, with 15 bases between the two germline ends. DNA of the CDR3: TGTGCCAGCAGTTACTCCCTCCGAGCGGCTCTAGCCAAAAACATTCAGTACTTC. This sequence encodes CASSYSLRAALAKNIQYF.

There are a few counts of this clonotype. The rearrangement joins TRBV3-1 to TRBJ2-5, with 8 bases aligning to TRBD2. This CDR3 is built from 17 residues. Germline CDR1 LGHDT, CDR2 YNNKEL (reference sequence). Trimming cost V 0 bases and J 1 base; bases outside gene matches: 7. The CDR3 reads CASSQDLPGGVQETQYF. The CDR3 nucleotides read TGTGCCAGCAGCCAAGATCTTCCGGGGGGGGTCCAAGAGACCCAGTACTTC.

The V call is TRBV20-1, the J call TRBJ2-2; 10 bases agree with TRBD2. Germline lookup yields CDR1 DFQATT and CDR2 SNEGSKA (reference sequence). V lost 0 bases to trimming and J lost 3 bases; unmatched junction nucleotides: 4. This CDR3 has 16 amino acids. The CDR3 nucleotides read TGCAGTGCTAGAGATCTCGGACTAGCGGACACCGGGGAGCTGTTTTTT. Its protein is CSARDLGLADTGELFF.

At least ten counts were recorded for this clonotype. The J gene is TRBJ2-5, the V gene TRBV20-1; D ambiguous. This CDR3 is built from 12 residues. Germline V gene lookup returns CDR1 DFQATT and CDR2 SNEGSKA (reference sequence). Trimming left V 5 bases short and J 2 bases short, with 9 bases between. The CDR3 nucleotides read TGCAGTGCTTCGGGCAGGCAAGAGACCCAGTACTTC. Its protein is CSASGRQETQYF.

This clonotype was recorded at least ten times. V usage is TRBV5-6 and J usage is TRBJ2-7; TRBD1 matches at 8 bases. This CDR3 spans 14 amino acids. Germline loops: CDR1 SGHDT, CDR2 YYEEEE. With V trimmed by 3 bases and J by 2 bases, 4 bases remained unmatched. The CDR3 sequence: CASSSIQGAYEQYF. In DNA, the CDR3 is TGTGCCAGCAGCTCCATACAGGGGGCCTACGAGCAGTACTTC.

The CDR3 coding sequence is TGTGCCAGCAGTTACCCGGCAGGTCTGTACTACGAGCAGTACTTC. It yields the protein CASSYPAGLYYEQYF. This chain joins TRBV6-5 and TRBJ2-7; D ambiguous. Germline V lookup: CDR1 MNHEY, CDR2 SVGAGI. The CDR3 sequence is 15 residues long. V was trimmed by 2 bases and J by 3 bases, leaving 14 bases between them.

This clonotype has ten or more counts. The chain employs TRBV7-8 and TRBJ1-3; tentatively, D is TRBD1 (5 bases). Germline V lookup: CDR1 SGHVS, CDR2 FQNEAQ. The CDR3 runs 16 residues. Trimming stripped 6 bases from V and 3 bases from J, with 18 bases between. In DNA form, the CDR3 reads TGTGCCAGCAGAGATGGGACTGACGGGGATGGAAACACCATATATTTT. This translates into CASRDGTDGDGNTIYF.

The chain couples TRBV19 to TRBJ2-2; D tentatively fits TRBD1 or TRBD2 (5 bases each). Trimming took 5 bases from V and 5 from J, leaving 15 bases between them. CDR3 length: 15 residues. Germline V lookup: CDR1 LNHDA, CDR2 SQIVND (reference sequence). This CDR3 is CASSRQLPGTGELFF. The CDR3 coding sequence is TGTGCCAGTAGTCGACAGCTACCGGGGACCGGGGAGCTGTTTTTT.

This clonotype was found a few times. The chain joins TRBV20-1 to TRBJ2-5, with 10 bases that match TRBD2. Trimming removed 6 bases from V and 4 bases from J; junction bases left unmatched: 5. The length of the CDR3 is 13 residues. Germline V gene lookup returns CDR1 DFQATT and CDR2 SNEGSKA (reference sequence). CDR3 loop: CSAGGLALETQYF. The CDR3 region has the DNA TGCAGTGCGGGGGGACTAGCGCTAGAGACCCAGTACTTC.

This clonotype was counted a few times. The chain couples TRBV21-1 to TRBJ2-2; the table's D gene call, TRBD1, was not cross checked with the DNA. TRBV21-1 is shown as a pseudogene. The CDR3 extends over 16 amino acids. The CDR3 is CASSKKDRGGTGELFF. The DNA for the CDR3 is TGTGCCAGCAGCAAAAAGGACAGGGGTGGCACCGGGGAGCTGTTTTTT.

The table lists this clonotype with many counts. The chain couples TRBV20-1 to TRBJ2-3; D unclear. There are 15 residues in the CDR3. V shed 4 bases and J shed 0 bases, with 14 bases lying between them. Germline CDR1 and CDR2: DFQATT and SNEGSKA (reference sequence). The CDR3 DNA reads TGCAGTGCTACCGTATGGTGGCGCAGCACAGATACGCAGTATTTT. Translating it yields CSATVWWRSTDTQYF.

There are many counts of this clonotype. V and J are TRBV12-3 or TRBV12-4 and TRBJ1-2; D is unresolved. This CDR3 spans 16 amino acids. V was pared by 5 bases and J by 6 bases, with 22 bases between. This chain's CDR3 is CASSGRGGEEWNGYTF. The CDR3, as DNA: TGTGCCAGCAGTGGACGTGGAGGAGAGGAATGGAATGGCTACACCTTC.

The sample holds many counts of this clonotype. The rearrangement uses TRBV29-1 and TRBJ1-5; a weak D match, TRBD1 (5 bases). The length of the CDR3 is 11 residues. Germline V CDR1 and CDR2: SQVTM, ANQGSEA. The V end was cut by 6 bases, the J end by 2 bases, with 5 bases between. The CDR3 region has the DNA TGCAGCGTGGGGGGCAATCAGCCCCAGCATTTT. Translation gives CSVGGNQPQHF. Based on the CDR3 plus reference TRBV29-1 and TRBJ1-5, the full variable domain is SAVISQKPSRDICQRGTSLTIQCQVDSQVTMMFWYRQQPGQSLTLIATANQGSEATYESGFVIDKFPISRPNLTFSTLTVSNMSPEDSSIYLCSVGGNQPQHFGDGTRLSIL.

Points on this clonotype: One end of the junction fails to match germline, which may point to a read error. For the CDR3, the DNA is TGCGCCGGCAGCTTGGGGACAGGGCCGACTAACTATGGCTACACCTTC. Encoded protein: CAGSLGTGPTNYGYTF. This chain connects TRBV5-1 to TRBJ1-2; the match to TRBD1 covers 9 bases. The CDR3 runs 16 residues. Germline lookup yields CDR1 SGHRS and CDR2 YFSETQ. Full variable domain (rest looked up from reference TRBV5-1 and TRBJ1-2): KAGVTQTPRYLIKTRGQQVTLSCSPISGHRSVSWYQQTPGQGLQFLFEYFSETQRNKGNFPGRFSGRQFSNSRSEMNVSTLELGDSALYLCAGSLGTGPTNYGYTFGSGTRLTVV.

This clonotype was seen many times. The V and J genes are TRBV7-2 and TRBJ2-5; D not resolved. Germline V gene sequence: CDR1 SGHTA, CDR2 FQGNSA. This CDR3 is 12 amino acids long. Trimming removed 1 base from V and 10 bases from J, with 10 bases in between. The CDR3 here is CASSLGGRGQYF. In nucleotides, the CDR3 is TGTGCCAGCAGCTTAGGTGGTAGAGGCCAGTACTTC.

This clonotype was recorded at least ten times. The chain is built from TRBV5-6 and TRBJ1-3; D gene unclear. Germline loops: CDR1 SGHDT, CDR2 YYEEEE. V was trimmed by 0 bases and J by 6 bases, leaving 7 bases between them. The CDR3 runs 13 residues. The CDR3 DNA reads TGTGCCAGCAGCTTGGTGATTCAAAACACCATATATTTT. It is translated as CASSLVIQNTIYF.

In its sample, this clonotype was seen many times. The gene calls are TRBV7-8 and TRBJ2-5; D remains ambiguous. V was cut by 1 base and J by 3 bases, with 12 bases left in between. The CDR3 is 15 residues long. The germline V gene has CDR1 SGHVS and CDR2 FQNEAQ. The CDR3 sequence: CASSLGPAVKETQYF. The CDR3 coding sequence is TGTGCCAGCAGCTTAGGTCCAGCCGTAAAAGAGACCCAGTACTTC.

This clonotype was counted between two and nine times. The gene calls are TRBV12-3 or TRBV12-4 and TRBJ2-2; D ambiguous. The CDR3 has 14 residues. V was cut by 8 bases and J by 8 bases, with 18 bases left in between. As DNA, the CDR3 is TGTGCCAGCGTCGGACCTTCCGGACGTGGGGAGCTGTTTTTT. The encoded protein is CASVGPSGRGELFF.

The V and J genes are TRBV18 and TRBJ1-5, with D hard to call. Germline CDR1 reads KGHSH; CDR2 reads LQKENI. Trimming took off 2 bases at V and 0 bases at J, with 11 bases between the two ends. The CDR3 runs to 16 residues. The CDR3 DNA reads as TGTGCCAGCTCACCAACTGCAGGTTATAGCAATCAGCCCCAGCATTTT. Translating it yields CASSPTAGYSNQPQHF.

This clonotype was detected many times. The V and J genes are TRBV28 and TRBJ2-5, with D unresolved. The CDR3 loop spans 12 amino acids. Between the trimmed V and J ends, which lost 6 bases and 3 bases, there was a span of 8 bases. Germline-derived CDR1 and CDR2 are MDHEN and SYDVKM. CDR3 sequence reads: CASRRRKETQYF. The CDR3 DNA follows: TGTGCCAGCAGACGACGCAAAGAGACCCAGTACTTC.

The chain combines TRBV6-1 with TRBJ2-3; D is ambiguous. The germline gives CDR1 MNHNS, CDR2 SASEGT. V was pared by 1 base and J by 5 bases, with 7 bases between. CDR3 length: 13 residues. CDR3 nucleotides: TGTGCCAGCAGTGAAGTCTTAGGAGATACGCAGTATTTT. This translates into CASSEVLGDTQYF.

This clonotype came up many times. The chain has TRBV9 and TRBJ2-5, with TRBD2 identical over 13 bases. Germline CDR1 and CDR2: SGDLS and YYNGEE. This CDR3 contains 15 residues. The V and J ends lost 0 bases and 5 bases, in that order; junction bases with no gene match: 1. CDR3 in amino acids: CASSVVGLAGETQYF. The CDR3 bases are TGTGCCAGCAGCGTAGTGGGACTAGCGGGGGAGACCCAGTACTTC.

At least ten counts were recorded for this clonotype. The chain employs TRBV10-3 and TRBJ2-1; 13 bases match TRBD2. The CDR3 covers 16 residues. Looked up from germline, CDR1 is ENHRY and CDR2 is SYGVKD. V lost 5 bases to trimming and J lost 4 bases; unmatched junction nucleotides: 5. In DNA form, the CDR3 reads TGTGCCATCAGTCCCCGACTAGCGGGAGGTTACAATGAGCAGTTCTTC. It yields the protein CAISPRLAGGYNEQFF.

Many counts were recorded for this clonotype. The V gene is TRBV15, the J gene TRBJ2-1; D is unresolved. V lost 3 bases, J lost 4 bases, and 13 bases lay in between. The CDR3 is 15 residues long. Germline CDR1 and CDR2: LNHNV and YYDKDF (reference sequence). This chain's CDR3 is CATSSSPFAYNEQFF. The CDR3, as DNA: TGTGCCACCAGCAGCTCCCCATTCGCATACAATGAGCAGTTCTTC. The whole variable domain, filled in from reference TRBV15 and TRBJ2-1, reads DAMVIQNPRYQVTQFGKPVTLSCSQTLNHNVMYWYQQKSSQAPKLLFHYYDKDFNNEADTPDNFQSRRPNTSFCFLDIRSPGLGDTAMYLCATSSSPFAYNEQFFGPGTRLTVL.

This clonotype showed up many times. The V call is TRBV20-1, the J call TRBJ2-7; D tentatively reads TRBD1 or TRBD2 (5 bases each). The V end was cut by 3 bases, the J end by 7 bases, with 16 bases between. Germline lookup yields CDR1 DFQATT and CDR2 SNEGSKA (reference sequence). This CDR3 has 13 residues. DNA of the CDR3: TGCAGTGCTAGCTTGGGACGGCTGGGGGAGCAGTACTTC. This translates into CSASLGRLGEQYF.

At least ten counts were recorded for this clonotype. The chain employs TRBV29-1 and TRBJ2-3, with 10 positions matching TRBD1. Germline V CDR1 and CDR2: SQVTM, ANQGSEA. There are 15 residues in the CDR3. V was pared by 6 bases and J by 3 bases, with 9 bases of the junction left unmatched. Here the CDR3 DNA reads TGCAGCGTCGGGAGATGGGACAGGGGAACAGATACGCAGTATTTT. Its translation: CSVGRWDRGTDTQYF.